A single T cell receptor (beta chain) is shown here with its context. Its antigen remains unknown. These data originate in a study of cytomegalovirus exposure and HLA in healthy donors. Study results and caveats: Sequencing likely generated an artifact that appeared as a cluster of highly shared sequence variants.

13 Jbeta primers and 60 Vbeta primers were used for the PCR. The assay was immunoSEQ multiplex PCR, and TCRdb's table has in-frame clones only and misses some. The sample includes 100,000 to 150,000 clones, less than 85% of them seen just once. Sample: PBMCs. This TCR was recovered from a female donor in good health and CMV-seronegative.

The CDR3 region is CASQSTGTNQPQHF. The CDR3 bases are TGTGCCAGCCAAAGTACGGGAACCAATCAGCCCCAGCATTTT. The chain is built from TRBV19 and TRBJ1-5; D remains ambiguous. Germline V gene data show CDR1 as LNHDA and CDR2 as SQIVND (reference sequence). The CDR3 runs 14 residues. The ends were cut back, 9 bases at V and 3 bases at J, with 15 bases in the middle.